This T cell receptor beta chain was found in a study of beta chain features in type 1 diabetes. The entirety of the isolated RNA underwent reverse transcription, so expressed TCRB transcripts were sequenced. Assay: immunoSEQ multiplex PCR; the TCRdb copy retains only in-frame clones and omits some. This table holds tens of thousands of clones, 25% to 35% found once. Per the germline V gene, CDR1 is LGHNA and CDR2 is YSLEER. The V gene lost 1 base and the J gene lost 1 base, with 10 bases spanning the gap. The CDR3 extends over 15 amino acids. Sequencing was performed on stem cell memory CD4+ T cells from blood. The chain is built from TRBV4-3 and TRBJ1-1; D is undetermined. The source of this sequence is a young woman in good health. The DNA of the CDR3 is TGCGCCAGCAGCCAAGCGAACCGAGGGAACACTGAAGCTTTCTTT. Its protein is CASSQANRGNTEAFF.